This T cell receptor (beta chain) was captured by sequencing in a study of blood T cells in healthy people across ages. Whole-study findings and limits: The percentage of naive T cells correlated strongly with TCR beta diversity. Unsorted PBMCs prevented conclusive naive versus antigen-experienced comparison.

The V gene's germline CDR1 is SNHLY and CDR2 FYNNEI. The CDR3 is 14 residues long. V gave up 2 bases and J gave up 9 bases; unmatched junction bases: 6. With a J-beta primer mix and a sample-barcoded 5' primer, a second PCR ran about 6 to 11 cycles. TCRdb re-called the 5' RACE reads with MiXCR, one entry per CDR3 protein. The sample holds about 1.8 million distinct CDR3 sequences, around 50% seen once. This clonotype was observed once. The antigen is not known. This receptor was identified in a woman in her thirties or forties in good health. The V and J genes are TRBV2 and TRBJ2-1; 8 nucleotides align to TRBD2. Sequencing was performed on blood. CDR3 bases: TGTGCCAGCAGTGAATCCCGGGGGGGCGGTGAGCAGTTCTTC. Encoded protein: CASSESRGGGEQFF.